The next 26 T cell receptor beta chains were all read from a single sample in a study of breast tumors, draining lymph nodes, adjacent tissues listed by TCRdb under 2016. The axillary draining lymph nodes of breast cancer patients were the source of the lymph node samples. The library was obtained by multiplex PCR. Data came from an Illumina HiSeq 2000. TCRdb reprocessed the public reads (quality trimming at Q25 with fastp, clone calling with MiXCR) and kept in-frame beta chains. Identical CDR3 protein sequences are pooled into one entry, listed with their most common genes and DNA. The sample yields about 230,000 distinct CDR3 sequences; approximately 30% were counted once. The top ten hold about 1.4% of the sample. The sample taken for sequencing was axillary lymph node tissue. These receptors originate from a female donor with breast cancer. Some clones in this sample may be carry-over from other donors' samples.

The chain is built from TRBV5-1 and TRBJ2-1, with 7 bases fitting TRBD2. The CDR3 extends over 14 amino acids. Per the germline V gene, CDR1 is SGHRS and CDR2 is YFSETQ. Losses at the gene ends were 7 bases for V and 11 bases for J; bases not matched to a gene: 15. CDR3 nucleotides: TGCGCCAGCGGACCCGGGGAGGGGAGGAATAAGCAGTTCTTC. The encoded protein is CASGPGEGRNKQFF.

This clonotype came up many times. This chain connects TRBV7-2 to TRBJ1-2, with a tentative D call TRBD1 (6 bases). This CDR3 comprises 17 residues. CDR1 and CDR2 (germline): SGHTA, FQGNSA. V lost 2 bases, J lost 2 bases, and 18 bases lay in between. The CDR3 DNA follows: TGTGCCAGCAGCTTAAGTGGTCGGGGGGGCAAGAACTATGGCTACACCTTC. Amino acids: CASSLSGRGGKNYGYTF.

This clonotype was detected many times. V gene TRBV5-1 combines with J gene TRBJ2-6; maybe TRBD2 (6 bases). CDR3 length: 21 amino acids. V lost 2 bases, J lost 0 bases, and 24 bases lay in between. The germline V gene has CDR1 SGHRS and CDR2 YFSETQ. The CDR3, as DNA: TGCGCCAGCAGCTTAAGCTGGCAGGGAGGTTCGCCGAGCTCTGGGGCCAACGTCCTGACTTTC. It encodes CASSLSWQGGSPSSGANVLTF.

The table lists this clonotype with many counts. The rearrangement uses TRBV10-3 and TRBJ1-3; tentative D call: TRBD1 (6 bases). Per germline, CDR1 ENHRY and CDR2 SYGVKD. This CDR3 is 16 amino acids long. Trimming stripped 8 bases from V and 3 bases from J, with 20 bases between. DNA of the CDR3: TGTGCCATCGGAGGAGCAGGGGCAGGGATTGGAAACACCATATATTTT. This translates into CAIGGAGAGIGNTIYF.

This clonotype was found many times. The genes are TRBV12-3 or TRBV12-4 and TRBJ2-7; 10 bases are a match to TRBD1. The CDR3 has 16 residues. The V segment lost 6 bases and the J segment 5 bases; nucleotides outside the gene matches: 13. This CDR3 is CASSTRRQGAMDEQYF. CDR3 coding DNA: TGTGCCAGCAGCACTCGACGACAGGGGGCTATGGACGAGCAGTACTTC.

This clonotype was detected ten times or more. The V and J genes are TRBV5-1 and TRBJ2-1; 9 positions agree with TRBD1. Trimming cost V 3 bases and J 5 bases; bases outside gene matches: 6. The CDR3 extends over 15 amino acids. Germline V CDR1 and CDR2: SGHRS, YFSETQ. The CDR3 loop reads CASSSKTGGHNEQFF. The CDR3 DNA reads TGCGCCAGCAGCTCTAAGACAGGGGGGCACAATGAGCAGTTCTTC.

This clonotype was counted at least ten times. The CDR3 sequence is CASSRIGTDTQYF. As DNA, the CDR3 is TGTGCCAGCAGTCGCATCGGCACAGATACGCAGTATTTT. The V call is TRBV28, the J call TRBJ2-3, with D unresolved. Trimming shortened V by 5 bases and J by 1 base, and 7 bases separated the two germline ends. The CDR3 totals 13 residues. Germline CDR1 reads MDHEN; CDR2 reads SYDVKM.

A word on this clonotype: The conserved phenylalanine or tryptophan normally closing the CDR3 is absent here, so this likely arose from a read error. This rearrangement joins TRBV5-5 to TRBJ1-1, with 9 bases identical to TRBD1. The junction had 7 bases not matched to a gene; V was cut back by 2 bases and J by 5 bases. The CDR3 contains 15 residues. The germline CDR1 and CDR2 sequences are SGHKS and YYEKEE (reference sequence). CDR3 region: CASSFPQGAGTEAFC. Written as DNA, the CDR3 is TGTGCCAGCAGCTTCCCACAGGGGGCAGGAACTGAAGCTTTCTGT.

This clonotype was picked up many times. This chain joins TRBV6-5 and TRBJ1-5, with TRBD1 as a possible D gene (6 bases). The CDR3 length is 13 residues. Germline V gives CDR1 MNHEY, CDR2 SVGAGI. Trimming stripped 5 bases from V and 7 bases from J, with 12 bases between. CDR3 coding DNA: TGTGCCAGCAGTAGGGGGATTTCGCAGCCCCAGCATTTT. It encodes CASSRGISQPQHF.

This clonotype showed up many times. The CDR3 nucleotides are TGTGCCAGCAGTTACTGGGGGGAAGGCTATGGCTACACCTTC. Encoded protein: CASSYWGEGYGYTF. The chain employs TRBV6-5 and TRBJ1-2, with a tentative D call TRBD1 (5 bases). With 1 base removed from V and 4 bases from J, the gap between germline ends came to 10 bases. The CDR3 runs to 14 residues. Germline CDR1 and CDR2: MNHEY and SVGAGI.

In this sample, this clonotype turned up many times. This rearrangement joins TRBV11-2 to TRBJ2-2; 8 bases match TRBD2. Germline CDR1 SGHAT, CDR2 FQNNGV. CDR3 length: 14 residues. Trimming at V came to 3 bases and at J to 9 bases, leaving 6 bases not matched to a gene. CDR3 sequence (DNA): TGTGCCAGCAGCTTCGGACGGGAGGGCCGGGAGCTGTTTTTT. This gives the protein CASSFGREGRELFF.

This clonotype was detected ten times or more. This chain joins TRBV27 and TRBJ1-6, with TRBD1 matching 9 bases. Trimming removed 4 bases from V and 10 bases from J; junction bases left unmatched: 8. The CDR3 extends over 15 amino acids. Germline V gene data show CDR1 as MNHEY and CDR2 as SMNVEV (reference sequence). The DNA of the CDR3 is TGTGCCAGCAGTTCCCAGACAGGGGGGGTCTCACCCCTCCACTTT. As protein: CASSSQTGGVSPLHF.

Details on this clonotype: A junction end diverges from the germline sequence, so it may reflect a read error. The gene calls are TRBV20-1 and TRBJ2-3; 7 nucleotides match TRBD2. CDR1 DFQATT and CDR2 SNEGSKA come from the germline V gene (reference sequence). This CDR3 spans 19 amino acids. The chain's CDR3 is CSATMRTGTTSFSTDAQYF. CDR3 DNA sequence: TGCAGTGCTACGATGCGTACCGGGACTACTAGCTTTAGCACAGATGCGCAGTATTTT.

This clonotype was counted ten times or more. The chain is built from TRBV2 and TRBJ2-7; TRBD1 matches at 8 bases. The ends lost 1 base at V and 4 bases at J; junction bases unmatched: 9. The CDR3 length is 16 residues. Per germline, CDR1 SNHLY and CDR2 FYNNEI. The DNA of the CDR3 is TGTGCCAGCAGTGAAGATCCTAGGACAGGGTTGTACGAGCAGTACTTC. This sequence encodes CASSEDPRTGLYEQYF.

The CDR3 reads CASSGGTGFSDEKLFF. The CDR3 DNA sequence: TGTGCCAGCAGTGGGGGGACAGGGTTTAGTGATGAAAAACTGTTTTTT. This chain links TRBV2 with TRBJ1-4; 9 bases map to TRBD1. CDR1 and CDR2 from the germline V gene are SNHLY and FYNNEI. This CDR3 has 16 amino acids. Trimming took 4 bases from V and 6 from J; bases not matched to a gene: 9.

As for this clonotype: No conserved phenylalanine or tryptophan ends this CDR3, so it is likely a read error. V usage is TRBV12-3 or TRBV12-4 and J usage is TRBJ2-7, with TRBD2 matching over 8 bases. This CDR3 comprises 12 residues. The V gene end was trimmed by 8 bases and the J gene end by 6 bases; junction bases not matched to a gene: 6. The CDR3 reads CASGTSGSEQYY. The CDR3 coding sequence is TGTGCCAGCGGGACCAGCGGGAGCGAGCAGTACTAC.

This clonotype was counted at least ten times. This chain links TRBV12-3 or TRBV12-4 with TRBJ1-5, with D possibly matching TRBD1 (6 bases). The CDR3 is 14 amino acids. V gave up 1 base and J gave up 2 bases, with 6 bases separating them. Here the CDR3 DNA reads TGTGCCAGCAGTTTAGGGGGGCGCAATCAGCCCCAGCATTTT. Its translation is CASSLGGRNQPQHF.

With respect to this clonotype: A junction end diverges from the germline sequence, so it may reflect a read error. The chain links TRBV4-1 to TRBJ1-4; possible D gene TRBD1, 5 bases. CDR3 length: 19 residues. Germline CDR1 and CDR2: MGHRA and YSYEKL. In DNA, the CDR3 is TGCGCCAGCAGCCAAGGTTCGTTGGGACTCCCTTTAACTAATGGAAAACTGTCTTTT. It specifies CASSQGSLGLPLTNGKLSF.

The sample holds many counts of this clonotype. CDR3 bases: TGTGCCAGCAGCTTAAGCACCGGGACTAGCGCCAATGAGCAGTTCTTC. Its translation: CASSLSTGTSANEQFF. The V and J genes are TRBV7-9 and TRBJ2-1, with 10 positions matching TRBD2. Germline loops: CDR1 SEHNR, CDR2 FQNEAQ (reference sequence). This CDR3 has 16 amino acids. After removal of 2 bases from V and 6 bases from J, the junction contained 7 bases not matched to a gene.

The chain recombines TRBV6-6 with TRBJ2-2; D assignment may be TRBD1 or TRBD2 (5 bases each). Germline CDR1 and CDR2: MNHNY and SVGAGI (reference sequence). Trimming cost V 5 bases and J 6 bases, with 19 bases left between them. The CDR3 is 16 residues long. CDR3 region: CASSPLGYGDAGELFF. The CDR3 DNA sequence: TGTGCCAGCAGTCCCCTCGGGTACGGGGACGCCGGGGAGCTGTTTTTT.

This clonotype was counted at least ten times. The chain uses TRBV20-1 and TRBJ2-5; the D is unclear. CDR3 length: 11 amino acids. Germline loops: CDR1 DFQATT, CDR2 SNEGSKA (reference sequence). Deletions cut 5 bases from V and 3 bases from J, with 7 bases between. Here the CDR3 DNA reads TGCAGTGCTTCCTACGAAGAGACCCAGTACTTC. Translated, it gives CSASYEETQYF.

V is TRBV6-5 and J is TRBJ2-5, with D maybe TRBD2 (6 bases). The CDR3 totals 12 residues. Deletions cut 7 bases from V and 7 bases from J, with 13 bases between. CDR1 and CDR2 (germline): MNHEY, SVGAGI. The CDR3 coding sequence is TGTGCCAGCACCCCGGGAGTTGGGACCCAGTACTTC. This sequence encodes CASTPGVGTQYF.

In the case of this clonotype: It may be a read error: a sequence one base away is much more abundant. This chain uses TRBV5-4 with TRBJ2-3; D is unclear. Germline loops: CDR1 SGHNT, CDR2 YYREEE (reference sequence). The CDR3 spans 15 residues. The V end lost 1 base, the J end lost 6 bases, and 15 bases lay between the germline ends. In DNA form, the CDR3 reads TGTGCCAGCAGCTTGAGGGTACGCATTGGGGATACGCAGTATTTT. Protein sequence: CASSLRVRIGDTQYF.

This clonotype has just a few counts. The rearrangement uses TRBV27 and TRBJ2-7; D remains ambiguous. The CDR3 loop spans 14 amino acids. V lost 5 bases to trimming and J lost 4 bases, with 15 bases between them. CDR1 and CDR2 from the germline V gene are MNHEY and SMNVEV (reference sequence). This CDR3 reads CASSRAALSYEQYF. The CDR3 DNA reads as TGTGCCAGCAGTCGAGCCGCTCTGTCTTACGAGCAGTACTTC.

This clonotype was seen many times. The CDR3 nucleotides are TGTGCCAGTAGTGTTGCGGGAGCCTACAACAATGAGCAGTTCTTC. Amino acids: CASSVAGAYNNEQFF. This rearrangement joins TRBV19 to TRBJ2-1; 7 nucleotides match TRBD2. Germline V gene sequence: CDR1 LNHDA, CDR2 SQIVND (reference sequence). The CDR3 has 15 amino acids. Trimming took 5 bases from V and 5 from J; bases not matched to a gene: 9.

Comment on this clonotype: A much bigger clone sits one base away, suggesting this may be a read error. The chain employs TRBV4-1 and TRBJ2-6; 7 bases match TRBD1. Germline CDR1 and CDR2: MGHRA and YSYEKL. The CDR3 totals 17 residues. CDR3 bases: TGCGCCAGCAGCCCGGACAGGTTCTCCTCTGGGGCCAACGTCCCGACTTTC. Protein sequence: CASSPDRFSSGANVPTF.